The clone carrying this T cell receptor (beta chain) was detected only a few times. Its antigen is still unknown. A junction boundary mismatches the germline segment, possibly from a read error. The CDR3 has 17 residues. Germline V gene lookup returns CDR1 LGHNA and CDR2 YNFKEQ. PCR primers comprised 60 Vbeta and 13 Jbeta primers. The data were produced by immunoSEQ multiplex PCR, yet TCRdb's version contains in-frame clones alone and is incomplete. The table lists around 100,000 clones, approximately 70% of them singletons, with 0.87% in the top ten. Nominal health characterized the donors when sampled, though unrecorded immune exposures were likely. This entry belongs to a study of cytomegalovirus exposure and HLA in healthy donors. Overall study results and limits: Across donors, most TCRs were seen rarely, yet some public ones were widespread.

The chain couples TRBV4-2 to TRBJ2-2, with 7 nucleotides matching TRBD2. The sample consisted of PBMCs. The sequence was collected from a woman under 40 in good health and CMV-seronegative. CDR3 protein: CASSQALASGNTGELFF. CDR3 DNA: TGTGCCAGCAGTCAAGCCCTGGCTAGCGGAAACACCGGGGAGCTGTTTTTT.